Each of the 26 T cell receptor beta chains below was sequenced from the same sample in a study of blood T cell repertoires in COVID-19 (dated by TCRdb to 2020 to 2021). Library construction relied on the immunoSEQ multiplex PCR assay. The table comes from immuneACCESS by way of TCRdb, which keeps in-frame sequences with V and J called. Part of the clones is missing from these tables; in studies checked, under half for an unresolved V gene and the rest for unknown reasons. The sample includes 95,000 to 150,000 clones, with about three quarters observed a single time. The ten largest account for roughly 2% of the sample. The sequenced sample consisted of peripheral blood. The receptors originated from a woman between 65 and 79 years old with acute or convalescent COVID-19.

This chain connects TRBV7-8 to TRBJ2-7, with 8 bases lining up with TRBD2. This CDR3 is 14 amino acids long. Germline CDR1 reads SGHVS; CDR2 reads FQNEAQ. The junction had 6 bases not matched to a gene; V was cut back by 5 bases and J by 3 bases. For the CDR3, the DNA is TGTGCCAGCAGCCTTAGCGGGATCTACTACGAGCAGTACTTC. Its protein product is CASSLSGIYYEQYF.

This chain links TRBV6-6 with TRBJ1-5; D call uncertain. Trimming left V 2 bases short and J 0 bases short, with 11 bases between. The CDR3 contains 16 residues. CDR1 MNHNY and CDR2 SVGAGI come from the germline V gene (reference sequence). CDR3 sequence (DNA): TGTGCCAGCAGTTACACTCTTCAGGATAGCAATCAGCCCCAGCATTTT. This sequence encodes CASSYTLQDSNQPQHF.

The V call is TRBV7-8, the J call TRBJ1-1, with TRBD1 matching over 10 bases. The CDR3 is 16 amino acids. CDR1 is SGHVS and CDR2 is FQNEAQ in the germline V gene. With V trimmed by 4 bases and J by 5 bases, 10 bases remained unmatched. The CDR3 DNA reads as TGTGCCAGCAGCTACCCGGGACAGGGGTTATTAACTGAAGCTTTCTTT. Translated: CASSYPGQGLLTEAFF. The full variable domain, in which reference TRBV7-8 and TRBJ1-1 provide the parts outside the CDR3, is GAGVSQSPRYKVAKRGQDVALRCDPISGHVSLFWYQQALGQGPEFLTYFQNEAQLDKSGLPSDRFFAERPEGSVSTLKIQRTQQEDSAVYLCASSYPGQGLLTEAFFGQGTRLTVV.

The chain links TRBV30 to TRBJ2-3; TRBD2 agrees at 13 bases. The J segment lost 4 bases and the V segment lost 4 bases, leaving 8 bases of the junction unmatched. CDR1 and CDR2 from the germline V gene are GTSNPN and SVGIG (reference sequence). The CDR3 loop spans 16 amino acids. The CDR3 sequence is CAWTGLAGVGSDTQYF. The CDR3 bases are TGTGCCTGGACCGGACTAGCGGGAGTAGGGTCAGATACGCAGTATTTT. The entire variable domain, with the rest obtained from reference TRBV30 and TRBJ2-3, is as follows: SQTIHQWPATLVQPVGSPLSLECTVEGTSNPNLYWYRQAAGRGLQLLFYSVGIGQISSEVPQNLSASRPQDRQFILSSKKLLLSDSGFYLCAWTGLAGVGSDTQYFGPGTRLTVL.

The V and J genes are TRBV5-1 and TRBJ2-3; TRBD2 matches 11 bases. Per germline, CDR1 SGHRS and CDR2 YFSETQ. This CDR3 is built from 16 residues. The junction had 2 bases not matched to a gene; V was cut back by 2 bases and J by 0 bases. CDR3: CASSLGTSGSTDTQYF. As DNA, the CDR3 is TGCGCCAGCAGCTTAGGGACTAGCGGAAGCACAGATACGCAGTATTTT.

V and J are TRBV3-1 (or the pseudogene TRBV3-2) and TRBJ2-3, with 15 bases matching TRBD2. The J segment lost 6 bases and the V segment lost 4 bases, leaving 5 bases of the junction unmatched. The CDR3 has 16 amino acids. The V gene's germline CDR1 is LGHDT and CDR2 YNNKEL (reference sequence). The CDR3 here is CASSRTSGGATDTQYF. The CDR3 coding sequence is TGTGCCAGCAGCCGGACTAGCGGGGGGGCGACGGATACGCAGTATTTT.

The rearrangement joins TRBV5-4 to TRBJ1-1, with D perhaps matching TRBD1 (5 bases). The CDR3 extends over 13 amino acids. Trimming pared 2 bases from V and 3 bases from J, leaving 8 bases between. Germline CDR1 and CDR2: SGHNT and YYREEE (reference sequence). CDR3 protein: CASSLDRDTEAFF. CDR3 DNA: TGTGCCAGCAGCTTAGACAGAGACACTGAAGCTTTCTTT.

The rearrangement links TRBV7-9 to TRBJ1-5; D is perhaps TRBD1 (6 bases). Germline V gives CDR1 SEHNR, CDR2 FQNEAQ (reference sequence). This CDR3 spans 16 amino acids. Trimming left V 3 bases short and J 2 bases short, with 14 bases between. Here the CDR3 DNA reads TGTGCCAGCAGCTTGTCAGGGGTCAGGGGCAATCAGCCCCAGCATTTT. Translation gives CASSLSGVRGNQPQHF.

This clone has more than one count but fewer than ten. This chain connects TRBV21-1 to TRBJ2-5; the D segment call TRBD2 is taken from the table without a DNA check. TRBV21-1 is a listed pseudogene. The CDR3 covers 18 residues. The CDR3 DNA reads as TGTGCCAGCAGCAAAAGTAACAATGAGGAGGTCCTTCAAGAGACCCAGTACTTC. It specifies CASSKSNNEEVLQETQYF.

This clone has just one count. The chain couples TRBV7-8 to TRBJ2-7, with 8 bases matching TRBD1. J lost 1 base, V lost 5 bases, and 10 bases had no gene match. The CDR3 runs 16 residues. Germline V CDR1 and CDR2: SGHVS, FQNEAQ. The CDR3 region is CASSPIRGRSSYEQYF. The CDR3 DNA reads TGTGCCAGCAGCCCCATCAGGGGGCGTTCTTCCTACGAGCAGTACTTC.

The chain carries TRBV19 and TRBJ2-5; tentative D call: TRBD2 (5 bases). Per the germline V gene, CDR1 is LNHDA and CDR2 is SQIVND (reference sequence). The V and J ends lost 5 bases and 2 bases respectively, with 15 bases between them. The CDR3 has 15 residues. CDR3 nucleotides: TGTGCCAGTAGTCCTGACGGAGGCCCTCAAGAGACCCAGTACTTC. This encodes CASSPDGGPQETQYF.

The sample holds many counts of this clone. V and J are TRBV6-5 and TRBJ2-7; no clear D gene. The ends were cut back, 6 bases at V and 0 bases at J, with 3 bases in the middle. CDR1 is MNHEY, CDR2 SVGAGI, per germline. This CDR3 is 11 amino acids long. The DNA for the CDR3 is TGTGCCAGCAGCATCTCCTACGAGCAGTACTTC. Translating gives CASSISYEQYF.

The chain couples TRBV3-1 (or the pseudogene TRBV3-2) to TRBJ1-3, with D tentatively TRBD1 (5 bases). CDR1 is LGHDT, CDR2 YNNKEL, per germline (reference sequence). With 5 bases removed from V and 5 bases from J, the gap between germline ends came to 13 bases. CDR3 size: 14 residues. Here the CDR3 reads CASSVRVGRNTIYF. The DNA for the CDR3 is TGTGCCAGCAGCGTCAGGGTCGGCCGAAACACCATATATTTT.

The chain combines TRBV11-2 with TRBJ2-3; 9 positions match TRBD2. The CDR3 is made up of 17 amino acids. J lost 3 bases, V lost 5 bases, and 12 bases had no gene match. Germline V lookup: CDR1 SGHAT, CDR2 FQNNGV. The CDR3 DNA reads as TGTGCCAGCAGCCGGACCTCGTCGAGCGGGGGGACAGATACGCAGTATTTT. Translated, it gives CASSRTSSSGGTDTQYF.

The rearrangement joins TRBV27 to TRBJ2-1, with a weak D call TRBD2 (7 bases). Trimming stripped 7 bases from V and 7 bases from J, with 17 bases between. The CDR3 covers 14 residues. CDR1 and CDR2 from the germline V gene are MNHEY and SMNVEV (reference sequence). CDR3 coding DNA: TGTGCCAGCACCAGGGCCGGGGGGCCTAATGAGCAGTTCTTC. Translated: CASTRAGGPNEQFF.

This sequence joins TRBV19 and TRBJ2-2, with 10 bases identical to TRBD2. Germline CDR1 reads LNHDA; CDR2 reads SQIVND (reference sequence). The CDR3 covers 20 residues. V dropped 3 bases and J dropped 3; count of bases not matched to a gene: 16. The CDR3 DNA reads as TGTGCCAGTAGTATCCCCCCCACCTTAAAGCGGGAGGGAGACACCGGGGAGCTGTTTTTT. This sequence encodes CASSIPPTLKREGDTGELFF.

The chain is built from TRBV5-1 and TRBJ1-1, with 8 nucleotides matching TRBD1. After removal of 4 bases from V and 4 bases from J, the junction contained 9 bases not matched to a gene. CDR1 is SGHRS and CDR2 is YFSETQ in the germline V gene. The CDR3 length is 15 residues. CDR3 DNA: TGCGCCAGCAGCGTATCAGGGGGCCGGGTCACTGAAGCTTTCTTT. Amino acids: CASSVSGGRVTEAFF.

The V call is TRBV7-2, the J call TRBJ1-6, with D possibly matching TRBD1 (6 bases). Germline loops: CDR1 SGHTA, CDR2 FQGNSA. The CDR3 totals 15 residues. V lost 1 base and J lost 7, with 11 bases in between. Here the CDR3 reads CASSLVIGGNSPLHF. The CDR3 nucleotides read TGTGCCAGCAGCTTAGTAATAGGGGGAAATTCACCCCTCCACTTT.

The V and J genes are TRBV28 and TRBJ2-2; weak D call: TRBD2 (5 bases). V dropped 8 bases and J dropped 8 bases, with 18 bases sitting between them. Germline V gene lookup returns CDR1 MDHEN and CDR2 SYDVKM. This CDR3 region has 14 residues. The CDR3 DNA sequence: TGTGCCAGCCGGACTGCCGGTTTGGCTGGGGAGCTGTTTTTT. Protein: CASRTAGLAGELFF.

The chain has TRBV19 and TRBJ2-7; 11 bases are shared with TRBD1. Germline V gene data show CDR1 as LNHDA and CDR2 as SQIVND (reference sequence). V shed 0 bases, J shed 6 bases, and the junction held 1 base outside the gene matches. This CDR3 is built from 14 residues. CDR3 protein: CASSIDGTGGEQYF. The CDR3 nucleotides are TGTGCCAGTAGTATAGATGGGACAGGGGGCGAGCAGTACTTC.

V gene TRBV7-9 combines with J gene TRBJ2-3, with 10 bases identical to TRBD2. Trimming cost V 5 bases and J 2 bases; bases outside gene matches: 4. Germline CDR1 reads SEHNR; CDR2 reads FQNEAQ (reference sequence). This CDR3 region has 15 residues. CDR3 protein: CASSPSGGFTDTQYF. The CDR3 DNA sequence: TGTGCCAGCAGCCCTAGCGGGGGATTCACAGATACGCAGTATTTT.

The chain joins TRBV30 to TRBJ2-3; D perhaps matches TRBD2 (6 bases). The CDR3 sequence is 12 residues long. Trimming took off 3 bases at V and 12 bases at J, with 16 bases between the two ends. Germline V gene sequence: CDR1 GTSNPN, CDR2 SVGIG (reference sequence). The CDR3 sequence is CAWRGSGYFQYF. CDR3 DNA sequence: TGTGCCTGGAGAGGGAGCGGGTATTTCCAGTATTTT.

The chain uses TRBV19 and TRBJ2-4; TRBD1 agrees at 9 bases. The V gene end was trimmed by 6 bases and the J gene end by 0 bases; junction bases not matched to a gene: 18. CDR1 and CDR2 (germline): LNHDA, SQIVND (reference sequence). This CDR3 spans 20 amino acids. The CDR3 DNA follows: TGTGCCAGTAGCAGAAGTACGACAGGGGGACAGAAACTAGCCAAAAACATTCAGTACTTC. Residues: CASSRSTTGGQKLAKNIQYF.

CDR3 residues: CASSLGGVWVTEAFF. The CDR3 DNA sequence: TGTGCCAGCAGCTTAGGGGGCGTTTGGGTGACTGAAGCTTTCTTT. The chain combines TRBV7-8 with TRBJ1-1; maybe TRBD1 (5 bases). Trimming cost V 1 base and J 5 bases, with 14 bases left between them. The V gene's germline CDR1 is SGHVS and CDR2 FQNEAQ. The CDR3 consists of 15 residues.

This rearrangement joins TRBV2 to TRBJ2-5; 7 bases are shared with TRBD1. Trimming took 8 bases from V and 5 from J; bases not matched to a gene: 11. CDR1 and CDR2 (germline): SNHLY, FYNNEI. The CDR3 runs to 14 residues. CDR3 in amino acids: CASHKGGRVETQYF. The DNA of the CDR3 is TGTGCCAGCCATAAAGGGGGCAGGGTCGAGACCCAGTACTTC.

This clone was detected once. V gene TRBV19 combines with J gene TRBJ1-3; possible D gene TRBD1, 6 bases. Trimming removed 2 bases at V and 5 bases at J, with 13 bases between. The CDR3 runs to 15 residues. CDR1 is LNHDA and CDR2 is SQIVND in the germline V gene (reference sequence). The CDR3 DNA follows: TGTGCCAGTAGTATACAGGGGATGACAAGAAACACCATATATTTT. Translated, it gives CASSIQGMTRNTIYF.